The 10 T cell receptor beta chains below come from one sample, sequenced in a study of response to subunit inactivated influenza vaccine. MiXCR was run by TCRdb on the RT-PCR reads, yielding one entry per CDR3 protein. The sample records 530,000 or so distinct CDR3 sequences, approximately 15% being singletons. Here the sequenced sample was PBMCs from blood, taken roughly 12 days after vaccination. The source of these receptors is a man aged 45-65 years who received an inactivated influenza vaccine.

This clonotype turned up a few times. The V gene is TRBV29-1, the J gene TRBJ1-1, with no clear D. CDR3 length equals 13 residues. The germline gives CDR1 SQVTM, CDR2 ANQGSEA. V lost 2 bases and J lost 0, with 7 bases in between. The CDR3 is CSVEKPMNTEAFF. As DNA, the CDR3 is TGCAGCGTTGAAAAACCGATGAACACTGAAGCTTTCTTT.

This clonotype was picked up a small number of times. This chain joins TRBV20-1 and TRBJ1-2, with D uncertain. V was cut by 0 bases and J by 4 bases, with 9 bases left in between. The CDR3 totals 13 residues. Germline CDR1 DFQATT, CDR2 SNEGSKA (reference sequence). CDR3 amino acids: CSAREFTGYGYTF. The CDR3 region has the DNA TGCAGTGCTAGAGAGTTTACGGGCTATGGCTACACCTTC.

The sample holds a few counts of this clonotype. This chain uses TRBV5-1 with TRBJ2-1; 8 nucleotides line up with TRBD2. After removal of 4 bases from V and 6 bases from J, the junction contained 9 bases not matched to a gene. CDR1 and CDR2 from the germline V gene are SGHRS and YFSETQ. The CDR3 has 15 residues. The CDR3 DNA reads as TGCGCCAGCAGCCCGGGACTAGTGGCTTTCAATGAGCAGTTCTTC. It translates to CASSPGLVAFNEQFF.

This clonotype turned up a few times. The CDR3 DNA follows: TGTGCCAGCAGCTTATTGGGGCGGGACGAGCAGTACTTC. It yields the protein CASSLLGRDEQYF. V gene TRBV7-9 combines with J gene TRBJ2-7; D tentatively fits TRBD1 or TRBD2 (5 bases each). V lost 2 bases to trimming and J lost 5 bases, with 10 bases between them. This CDR3 has 13 amino acids. Germline V CDR1 and CDR2: SEHNR, FQNEAQ (reference sequence).

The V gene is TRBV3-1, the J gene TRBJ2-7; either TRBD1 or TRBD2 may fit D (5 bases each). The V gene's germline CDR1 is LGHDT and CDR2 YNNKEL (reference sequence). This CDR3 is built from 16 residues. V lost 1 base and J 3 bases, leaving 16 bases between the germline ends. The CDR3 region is CASSQGTDSLIYEQYF. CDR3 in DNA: TGTGCCAGCAGCCAAGGGACTGACAGTTTGATCTACGAGCAGTACTTC.

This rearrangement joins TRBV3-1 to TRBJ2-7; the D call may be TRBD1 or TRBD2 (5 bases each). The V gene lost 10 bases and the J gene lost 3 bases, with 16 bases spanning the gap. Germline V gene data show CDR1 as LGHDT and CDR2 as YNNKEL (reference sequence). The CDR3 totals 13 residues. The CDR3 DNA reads TGTGCCATTTCCCGAGGGGCCGGCTACGAGCAGTACTTC. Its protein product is CAISRGAGYEQYF.

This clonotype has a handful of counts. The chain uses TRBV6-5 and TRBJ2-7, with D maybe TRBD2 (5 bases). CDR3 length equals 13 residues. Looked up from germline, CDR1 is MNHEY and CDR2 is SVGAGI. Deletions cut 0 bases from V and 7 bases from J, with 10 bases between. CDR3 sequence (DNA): TGTGCCAGCAGTTACTCGCCTACGGGAGAGCAGTACTTC. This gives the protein CASSYSPTGEQYF.

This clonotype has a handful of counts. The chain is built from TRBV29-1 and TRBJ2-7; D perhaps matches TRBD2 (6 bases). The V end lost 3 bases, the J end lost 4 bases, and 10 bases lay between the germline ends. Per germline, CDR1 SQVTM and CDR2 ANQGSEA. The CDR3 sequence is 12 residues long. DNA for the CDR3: TGCAGCGTTGAGGGGGGTCTGTACGAGCAGTACTTC. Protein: CSVEGGLYEQYF.

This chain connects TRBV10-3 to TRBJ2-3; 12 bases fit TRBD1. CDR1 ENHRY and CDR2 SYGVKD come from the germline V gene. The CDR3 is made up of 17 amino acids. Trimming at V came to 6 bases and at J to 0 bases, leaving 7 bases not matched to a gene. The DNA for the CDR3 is TGTGCCATCAGGAGTGGGGACAGGGGGCCTAGCACAGATACGCAGTATTTT. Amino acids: CAIRSGDRGPSTDTQYF.

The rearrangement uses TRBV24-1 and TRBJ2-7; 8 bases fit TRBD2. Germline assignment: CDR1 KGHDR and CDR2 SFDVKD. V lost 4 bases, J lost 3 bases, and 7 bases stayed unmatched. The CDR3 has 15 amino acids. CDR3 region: CATSDSFGTSYEQYF. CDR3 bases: TGTGCCACCAGTGACTCCTTCGGGACTAGCTACGAGCAGTACTTC.